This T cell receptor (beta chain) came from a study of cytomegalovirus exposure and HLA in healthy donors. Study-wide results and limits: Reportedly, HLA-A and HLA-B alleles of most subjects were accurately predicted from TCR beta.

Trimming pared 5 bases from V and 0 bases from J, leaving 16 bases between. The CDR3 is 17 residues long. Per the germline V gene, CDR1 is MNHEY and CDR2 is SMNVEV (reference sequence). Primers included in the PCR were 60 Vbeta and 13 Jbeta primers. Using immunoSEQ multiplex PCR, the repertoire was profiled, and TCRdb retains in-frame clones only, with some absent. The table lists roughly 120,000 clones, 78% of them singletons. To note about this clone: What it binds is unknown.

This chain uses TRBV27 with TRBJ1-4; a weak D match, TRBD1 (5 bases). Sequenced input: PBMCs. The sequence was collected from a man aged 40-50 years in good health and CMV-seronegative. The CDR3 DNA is TGTGCCAGCAGTCCCTGGGAGGGGCGAGCAACTAATGAAAAACTGTTTTTT. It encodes CASSPWEGRATNEKLFF.